These T cell receptor beta chains were read from a single sample in a study of T cell changes during pregnancy in multiple sclerosis. Produced via immunoSEQ multiplex PCR; TCRdb's table is partial and in-frame only. The sample records about 46,000 clones, over 85% being singletons. This sample comprised CD8+ T cells from peripheral blood mononuclear cells, obtained after pregnancy. The receptors come from a female donor with multiple sclerosis, enrolled in a pregnancy study. The CDR3 runs from the conserved cysteine through the conserved F or W. The D gene is left open where the match is weak. Where a row states a size, it is once, few, many or the class of an expanded clone; other rows omit it.

TRBJ2-1 | NA | TRBD2 | TRBV9 | CASRGQRGDEQFF | TGTGCCAGCAGGGGACAGCGGGGGGATGAGCAGTTCTTC
TRBJ2-7 | NA | TRBD2 | TRBV7-9 | CASTGGLAVYEQYF | TGTGCCAGCACCGGAGGACTAGCCGTCTACGAGCAGTACTTC
TRBJ2-1 | NA | TRBD1 | TRBV7-3 | CASSIFPGQFNEQFF | TGTGCCAGCAGCATCTTTCCGGGACAGTTCAATGAGCAGTTCTTC
TRBJ2-7 | NA | TRBD2 | TRBV5-5 | CASSSASGDSYEQYF | TGTGCCAGCAGCTCCGCGAGCGGGGATTCCTACGAGCAGTACTTC
TRBJ2-7 | NA | TRBD2 | TRBV28 | CASSLGPGGPYEQYF | TGTGCCAGCAGTTTAGGCCCGGGGGGTCCCTACGAGCAGTACTTC
TRBJ2-7 | NA | NA | TRBV6-1 | CASSKAGTYEQYF | TGTGCCAGCAGTAAAGCGGGCACCTACGAGCAGTACTTC
TRBJ2-1 | NA | NA | TRBV5-1 | CASSNWGDEQFF | TGCGCCAGCAGTAATTGGGGCGATGAGCAGTTCTTC
TRBJ1-5 | NA | NA | TRBV9 | CASSVGMTNQPQHF | TGTGCCAGCAGCGTCGGGATGACTAATCAGCCCCAGCATTTT
TRBJ2-5 | NA | NA | TRBV5-1 | CASSLGGFQETQYF | TGCGCCAGCAGCCTAGGAGGGTTCCAAGAGACCCAGTACTTC
TRBJ2-3 | NA | TRBD2 | TRBV6-1 | CASKAGVNTDTQYF | TGTGCCAGCAAGGCGGGGGTAAATACAGATACGCAGTATTTT
TRBJ2-7 | NA | TRBD2 | TRBV19 | CASSMTSATYEQYF | TGTGCCAGTAGTATGACTAGCGCTACCTACGAGCAGTACTTC
TRBJ1-1 | NA | TRBD1 | TRBV19 | CASSMRQGYTEAFF | TGTGCCAGTAGTATGAGACAGGGTTACACTGAAGCTTTCTTT
TRBJ2-5 | NA | NA | TRBV4-1 | CASSQETVPQETQYF | TGCGCCAGCAGCCAAGAGACAGTCCCCCAAGAGACCCAGTACTTC
TRBJ2-2 | once | NA | TRBV7-9 | CASSSGWSGELFF | TGTGCCAGCAGTTCCGGGTGGTCCGGGGAGCTGTTTTTT
TRBJ2-3 | NA | NA | TRBV5-1 | CASSTGETDSTDTQYF | TGCGCCAGCAGCACGGGGGAGACAGATAGCACAGATACGCAGTATTTT
TRBJ2-7 | NA | NA | TRBV27 | CASSFGGSTYEQYF | TGTGCCAGCAGTTTTGGCGGGTCTACCTACGAGCAGTACTTC
TRBJ1-2 | NA | NA | TRBV6-5 | CASSYGTANYGYTF | TGTGCCAGCAGTTACGGTACAGCTAACTATGGCTACACCTTC
TRBJ2-7 | NA | TRBD2 | TRBV2 | CATRLAGDYEQYF | TGTGCCACCCGACTAGCGGGAGACTACGAGCAGTACTTC
TRBJ2-1 | NA | TRBD1 | TRBV7-9 | CASTSGARGRSYNEQFF | TGTGCCAGCACCTCTGGGGCGAGGGGGCGATCCTACAATGAGCAGTTCTTC
TRBJ2-2 | NA | NA | TRBV19 | CASRVSGTTGELFF | TGTGCCAGTAGGGTTAGCGGAACCACCGGGGAGCTGTTTTTT
TRBJ1-3 | NA | NA | TRBV19 | CASSTQTGSGNTIYF | TGTGCCAGTAGTACCCAAACAGGGTCTGGAAACACCATATATTTT
TRBJ2-3 | NA | NA | TRBV7-3 | CASSLVKGIPPHTQYF | TGTGCCAGCAGCTTAGTTAAGGGGATACCGCCCCATACGCAGTATTTT